This T cell receptor (beta chain) is from a study of control samples from healthy donors and cancer patients. With 1 base removed from V and 5 bases from J, the gap between germline ends came to 14 bases. There are 15 residues in the CDR3. In germline, CDR1 is MNHEY, CDR2 SVGAGI. Only in-frame clones appear in the TCRdb table, and some are missing; sequencing was by immunoSEQ multiplex PCR. The sample contains about 64,000 clones, approximately 92% of which appear only once. This sequence was found in a middle-aged man with colorectal cancer. Sequenced material: PBMCs. This chain connects TRBV6-5 to TRBJ1-1; no firm D call. The CDR3 bases are TGTGCCAGCAGTTACTATCCAGGCCGGGGTACTGAAGCTTTCTTT. As protein: CASSYYPGRGTEAFF.